A selection of T cell receptor beta chains follows, all from one sample in a study of shared clonotypes between healthy human individuals. The repertoire was sequenced with immunoSEQ multiplex PCR; TCRdb's copy has only in-frame clones and lacks some. The sample lists about 490,000 clones, over 70% occurring once. Source material: PBMCs. These receptors came from a woman aged 40-49 years in good health. Some clones in this sample may be carry-over from other donors' samples. The CDR3 runs from the conserved cysteine through the conserved F or W. Fields, in order: J gene, clone size, D gene, V gene, CDR3 protein, CDR3 DNA. D genes are given only for firm matches. Not every row has a clone size; where given, it reads once, few, many or a size class.

>TRBJ1-5|few|NA|TRBV27
CASSTTLRDQPQHF
TGTGCCAGCAGTACTACCCTCAGGGATCAGCCCCAGCATTTT
>TRBJ1-5|once|NA|TRBV4-2
CASSQEFTGAQHF
TGTGCCAGCAGCCAAGAGTTTACAGGTGCCCAGCATTTT
>TRBJ2-3|NA|NA|TRBV7-2
CASSPGPQSTDTQYF
TGTGCCAGCAGCCCGGGACCGCAATCCACAGATACGCAGTATTTT
>TRBJ2-7|NA|NA|TRBV4-3
CASSQGRGIGPYEQYF
TGCGCCAGCAGCCAAGGTCGGGGAATCGGGCCCTACGAGCAGTACTTC
>TRBJ1-4|NA|NA|TRBV29-1
CSVEGEGGEKLFF
TGCAGCGTTGAGGGGGAGGGGGGTGAAAAACTGTTTTTT
>TRBJ2-2|NA|NA|TRBV2
CASSESRGTGELFF
TGTGCCAGCAGTGAATCCCGGGGCACCGGGGAGCTGTTTTTT
>TRBJ1-4|NA|TRBD1|TRBV4-1
CASRQTGDEKLFF
TGCGCCAGCAGACAAACAGGGGATGAAAAACTGTTTTTT
>TRBJ2-7|NA|NA|TRBV7-2
CASSSEITLSYEQYF
TGTGCCAGCAGTTCCGAAATTACCTTATCCTACGAGCAGTACTTC
>TRBJ1-4|NA|NA|TRBV4-1
CASSHPARSRANEKLFF
TGCGCCAGCAGCCATCCCGCAAGGAGCAGGGCAAATGAAAAACTGTTTTTT
>TRBJ2-7|NA|NA|TRBV27
CASSLVATGPEADEQYF
TGTGCCAGCAGTTTAGTAGCGACTGGGCCTGAAGCTGACGAGCAGTACTTC
>TRBJ2-7|NA|NA|TRBV18
CASSPNYEQYF
TGTGCCAGCTCACCGAACTACGAGCAGTACTTC
>TRBJ2-3|NA|NA|TRBV6-6
CASSPAWEGTDTQYF
TGTGCCAGCAGCCCCGCGTGGGAGGGCACAGATACGCAGTATTTT
>TRBJ2-3|NA|TRBD2|TRBV11-2
CASSRISSGRAADTQYF
TGTGCCAGCAGCAGAATTTCTAGCGGGAGGGCCGCAGATACGCAGTATTTT
>TRBJ2-7|many|TRBD2|TRBV25-1
CASSDLTSGHRDEQYF
TGTGCCAGCAGTGACCTCACTAGCGGCCATAGGGACGAGCAGTACTTC
>TRBJ1-1|NA|NA|TRBV12-5
CASTRQANTEAFF
TGTGCTAGTACTCGACAGGCGAACACTGAAGCTTTCTTT
>TRBJ2-1|NA|TRBD2|TRBV9
CASSQGLAGVLSYNEQFF
TGTGCCAGCAGCCAGGGGCTAGCGGGAGTGTTGTCCTACAATGAGCAGTTCTTC
>TRBJ1-5|NA|NA|TRBV18
CASSPGGGEQPQHF
TGTGCCAGCTCACCAGGAGGGGGTGAGCAGCCCCAGCATTTT
>TRBJ2-1|NA|TRBD2|TRBV11-3
CASSLEFGSGRRNNEQFF
TGTGCCAGCAGCTTAGAGTTCGGTAGCGGGAGAAGGAACAATGAGCAGTTCTTC
>TRBJ2-3|NA|NA|TRBV6-1
CASSSEGQHTDTQYF
TGTGCCAGCAGTTCAGAGGGGCAGCACACAGATACGCAGTATTTT
>TRBJ1-5|NA|NA|TRBV7-2
CASSFHAGDNQPQHF
TGTGCCAGCAGCTTTCACGCAGGGGACAATCAGCCCCAGCATTTT
>TRBJ1-2|NA|NA|TRBV5-6
CASSLPGTQSFRGYTF
TGTGCCAGCAGCTTACCCGGGACACAGAGCTTCAGGGGCTACACCTTC
>TRBJ2-7|NA|NA|TRBV4-3
CASSQMLQGPYEQYF
TGCGCCAGCAGCCAAATGCTACAGGGACCTTACGAGCAGTACTTC
>TRBJ1-1|NA|NA|TRBV7-2
CASSSGSSPNTEAFF
TGTGCCAGCAGCTCTGGATCCAGTCCGAACACTGAAGCTTTCTTT
>TRBJ1-4|NA|NA|TRBV5-1
CASSPANGRDEKLFF
TGCGCCAGCAGCCCCGCGAATGGGAGGGATGAAAAACTGTTTTTT
>TRBJ2-3|NA|NA|TRBV25-1
CASSAIVGREANPDTQYF
TGTGCCAGCAGCGCGATTGTTGGGCGGGAAGCTAACCCAGATACGCAGTATTTT
>TRBJ2-1|NA|NA|TRBV4-1
CASSQGYLAVGGNEQFF
TGCGCCAGCAGCCAAGGATATTTAGCGGTTGGGGGGAATGAGCAGTTCTTC
>TRBJ2-5|NA|NA|TRBV5-1
CASSLASNQETQYF
TGCGCCAGCAGCTTGGCTTCCAACCAAGAGACCCAGTACTTC
>TRBJ2-3|NA|TRBD2|TRBV27
CASSPAGGPSDTQYF
TGTGCCAGCAGTCCAGCGGGAGGGCCGTCAGATACGCAGTATTTT
>TRBJ2-7|NA|TRBD2|TRBV14
CASSQPLAGIYEQYF
TGTGCCAGCAGCCAACCCCTAGCGGGAATCTACGAGCAGTACTTC
>TRBJ2-7|NA|NA|TRBV10-3
CAISEDSFDEQYF
TGTGCCATCAGTGAGGACAGTTTCGACGAGCAGTACTTC
>TRBJ2-7|NA|TRBD2|TRBV28
CASRRTSGGSYEQYF
TGTGCCAGCAGACGGACTAGCGGGGGCTCCTACGAGCAGTACTTC